These 19 T cell receptor beta chains originate from one sample sequenced in a study of T cell responses to AZD1222 COVID-19 vaccine. Profiling relied on immunoSEQ multiplex PCR, and the TCRdb table lists in-frame clones only, not all of them. The sample lists 150,000 to 200,000 clones, around 88% seen once, with 11% in the top ten. Specimen: peripheral blood, collected 28 days after the second AZD1222 dose. The source of these receptors is an adult who received the AZD1222 COVID-19 vaccine.

This chain joins TRBV5-1 and TRBJ1-4; 7 bases agree with TRBD1. The CDR3 totals 14 residues. Germline V gives CDR1 SGHRS, CDR2 YFSETQ. V trimming: 4 bases; J trimming: 7 bases; junction bases outside the gene matches: 7. The CDR3 protein is CASSHGTEVEKLFF. The CDR3 region has the DNA TGCGCCAGCAGCCACGGGACAGAGGTTGAAAAACTGTTTTTT.

The chain links TRBV6-5 to TRBJ2-7, with 13 bases identical to TRBD2. Germline V gene lookup returns CDR1 MNHEY and CDR2 SVGAGI. The junction had 3 bases not matched to a gene; V was cut back by 2 bases and J by 2 bases. The CDR3 is 16 amino acids. CDR3: CASSYHGLAGAYEQYF. For the CDR3, the DNA is TGTGCCAGCAGTTACCACGGACTAGCGGGGGCCTACGAGCAGTACTTC.

This CDR3 reads CASSKPGASQETQYF. The CDR3 DNA sequence: TGTGCCAGCAGCAAGCCGGGAGCCTCCCAAGAGACCCAGTACTTC. This rearrangement joins TRBV7-2 to TRBJ2-5, with D possibly being TRBD2 (6 bases). There are 15 residues in the CDR3. V was shortened by 5 bases and J by 1 base, with 14 bases between the two germline ends. In germline, CDR1 is SGHTA, CDR2 FQGNSA.

J is TRBJ2-6 and V is TRBV19; TRBD1 matches 9 bases. Germline V gene data show CDR1 as LNHDA and CDR2 as SQIVND (reference sequence). There are 18 residues in the CDR3. Trimming cost V 5 bases and J 4 bases; bases outside gene matches: 12. The CDR3 DNA reads as TGTGCCAGTAGTTCGGGACAGGGACCTTGGACCGGGGCCAACGTCCTGACTTTC. It yields the protein CASSSGQGPWTGANVLTF.

This chain links TRBV9 with TRBJ2-6, with 7 nucleotides matching TRBD1. CDR3 length equals 18 residues. CDR1 and CDR2 from the germline V gene are SGDLS and YYNGEE. The ends lost 5 bases at V and 0 bases at J; junction bases unmatched: 11. The CDR3 here is CASREYGTAYSGANVLTF. The CDR3 nucleotides read TGTGCCAGCAGAGAATACGGGACAGCCTACTCTGGGGCCAACGTCCTGACTTTC.

The chain couples TRBV19 to TRBJ2-7, with 10 nucleotides matching TRBD1. This CDR3 spans 14 amino acids. CDR1 is LNHDA and CDR2 is SQIVND in the germline V gene (reference sequence). Losses at the gene ends were 6 bases for V and 5 bases for J; bases not matched to a gene: 7. CDR3 loop: CASSETGGLNEQYF. The CDR3 DNA reads TGTGCCAGTAGCGAGACAGGGGGCTTGAACGAGCAGTACTTC.

The J gene is TRBJ2-7, the V gene TRBV4-3, with D possibly being TRBD1 or TRBD2 (5 bases each). Trimming cost V 1 base and J 6 bases, with 10 bases left between them. The CDR3 is 13 amino acids. The germline V gene encodes CDR1 LGHNA and CDR2 YSLEER. The CDR3 region has the DNA TGCGCCAGCAGCCAAGTAGGTGGGGGCGAGCAGTACTTC. Protein: CASSQVGGGEQYF.

The V call is TRBV7-6, the J call TRBJ1-4; unclear D gene. Germline assignment: CDR1 SGHVS and CDR2 FNYEAQ. Trimming left V 4 bases short and J 0 bases short, with 15 bases between. The CDR3 extends over 17 amino acids. The CDR3, as DNA: TGTGCCAGCAGCTCCCCGACCCCTTCTACAACTAATGAAAAACTGTTTTTT. It codes for CASSSPTPSTTNEKLFF.

The V gene is TRBV5-1, the J gene TRBJ2-7; 8 bases line up with TRBD2. The CDR3 extends over 13 amino acids. J lost 6 bases, V lost 5 bases, and 7 bases had no gene match. Per the germline V gene, CDR1 is SGHRS and CDR2 is YFSETQ. Here the CDR3 DNA reads TGCGCCAGCAGTTTCCGACGGGGGGGCGAGCAGTACTTC. This codes for CASSFRRGGEQYF.

This chain uses TRBV5-4 with TRBJ1-2; the D is unclear. CDR1 is SGHNT and CDR2 is YYREEE in the germline V gene (reference sequence). This CDR3 contains 12 residues. With 0 bases removed from V and 1 base from J, the gap between germline ends came to 1 base. The CDR3 spells CASSLVNYGYTF. Here the CDR3 DNA reads TGTGCCAGCAGCTTGGTTAACTATGGCTACACCTTC.

The V gene is TRBV28, the J gene TRBJ2-6, with D possibly matching TRBD2 (6 bases). CDR1 and CDR2 (germline): MDHEN, SYDVKM. Trimming removed 4 bases at V and 0 bases at J, with 10 bases between. CDR3 size: 16 residues. The CDR3 sequence: CASSSAGRSGANVLTF. CDR3 DNA: TGTGCCAGCAGTTCGGCGGGGCGCTCTGGGGCCAACGTCCTGACTTTC.

This clone turned up a few times. The gene calls are TRBV29-1 and TRBJ1-2; TRBD1 might be the D (6 bases). Germline V lookup: CDR1 SQVTM, CDR2 ANQGSEA. V was clipped by 0 bases and J by 5 bases, with 13 bases between them. This CDR3 contains 14 residues. This chain's CDR3 is CSVEDPDSAYGYTF. DNA of the CDR3: TGCAGCGTTGAAGACCCGGACAGTGCTTATGGCTACACCTTC.

The chain has TRBV28 and TRBJ1-4, with D possibly matching TRBD1 (5 bases). CDR1 MDHEN and CDR2 SYDVKM come from the germline V gene. CDR3 size: 15 residues. Between the trimmed V and J ends, which lost 3 bases and 5 bases, there was a span of 13 bases. The CDR3 DNA reads TGTGCCAGCAGTTTGCTGGGCCAGGGAAATGAAAAACTGTTTTTT. Residues: CASSLLGQGNEKLFF.

The chain is built from TRBV28 and TRBJ1-4, with D hard to call. V lost 7 bases, J lost 10 bases, and 10 bases lay in between. The V gene's germline CDR1 is MDHEN and CDR2 SYDVKM. CDR3 length: 11 residues. CDR3 coding DNA: TGTGCCAGCATTGAATCGGGAAAACTGTTTTTT. Residues: CASIESGKLFF.

This clone showed up just a few times. The chain has TRBV4-2 and TRBJ2-2; D is unresolved. V lost 0 bases to trimming and J lost 7 bases, with 15 bases between them. Germline loops: CDR1 LGHNA, CDR2 YNFKEQ. The CDR3 covers 16 residues. CDR3 sequence reads: CASSQEPGTLRGELFF. CDR3 nucleotides: TGTGCCAGCAGCCAAGAGCCCGGTACCCTTCGCGGGGAGCTGTTTTTT.

The J gene is TRBJ1-6, the V gene TRBV9; D uncertain. The CDR3 runs 15 residues. CDR1 and CDR2 from the germline V gene are SGDLS and YYNGEE. The V and J ends lost 0 bases and 8 bases respectively, with 12 bases between them. As DNA, the CDR3 is TGTGCCAGCAGCGTAGAGGCGGGGAGGGATTCACCCCTCCACTTT. The encoded protein is CASSVEAGRDSPLHF.

The chain has TRBV12-3 or TRBV12-4 and TRBJ1-4; the D gene is possibly TRBD1 (5 bases). This CDR3 has 13 residues. Trimming took off 6 bases at V and 8 bases at J, with 13 bases between the two ends. The CDR3 reads CASRWQGEEKLFF. CDR3 sequence (DNA): TGTGCCAGCAGGTGGCAGGGTGAGGAAAAACTGTTTTTT.

In this sample, this clone turned up once. The chain combines TRBV5-1 with TRBJ2-5, with D tentatively TRBD2 (5 bases). Germline CDR1 reads SGHRS; CDR2 reads YFSETQ. This CDR3 contains 15 residues. Trimming shortened V by 4 bases and J by 2 bases, and 15 bases separated the two germline ends. The CDR3 DNA follows: TGCGCCAGCAGCACCGGACTCTTACCTCAAGAGACCCAGTACTTC. Its translation: CASSTGLLPQETQYF.

The gene calls are TRBV18 and TRBJ1-6; possibly TRBD1 for D (6 bases). The CDR3 runs to 14 residues. Trimming pared 3 bases from V and 7 bases from J, leaving 10 bases between. The germline CDR1 and CDR2 sequences are KGHSH and LQKENI. CDR3 bases: TGTGCCAGCTCACCTAAGGGGGAAAATTCACCCCTCCACTTT. Encoded protein: CASSPKGENSPLHF.